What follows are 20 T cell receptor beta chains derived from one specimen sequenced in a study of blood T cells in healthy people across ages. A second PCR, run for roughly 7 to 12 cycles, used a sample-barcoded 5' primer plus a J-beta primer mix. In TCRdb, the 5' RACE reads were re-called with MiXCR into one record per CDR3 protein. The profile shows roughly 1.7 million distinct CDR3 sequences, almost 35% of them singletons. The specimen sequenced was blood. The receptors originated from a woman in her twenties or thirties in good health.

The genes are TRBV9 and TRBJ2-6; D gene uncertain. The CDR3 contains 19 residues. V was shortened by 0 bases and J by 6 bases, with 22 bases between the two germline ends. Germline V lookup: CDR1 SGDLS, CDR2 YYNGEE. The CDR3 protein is CASSVAVAAKPGVANVLTF. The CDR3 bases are TGTGCCAGCAGCGTAGCGGTAGCTGCTAAACCGGGTGTGGCCAACGTCCTGACTTTC. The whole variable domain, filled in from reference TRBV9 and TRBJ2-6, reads DSGVTQTPKHLITATGQRVTLRCSPRSGDLSVYWYQQSLDQGLQFLIQYYNGEERAKGNILERFSAQQFPDLHSELNLSSLELGDSALYFCASSVAVAAKPGVANVLTFGAGSRLTVL.

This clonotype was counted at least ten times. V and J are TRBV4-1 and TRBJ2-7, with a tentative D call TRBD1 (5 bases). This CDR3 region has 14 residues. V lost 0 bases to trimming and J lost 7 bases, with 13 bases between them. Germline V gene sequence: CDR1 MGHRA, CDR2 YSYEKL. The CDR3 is CASSQENRGWEQYF. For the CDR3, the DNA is TGCGCCAGCAGCCAAGAGAATAGGGGTTGGGAGCAGTACTTC.

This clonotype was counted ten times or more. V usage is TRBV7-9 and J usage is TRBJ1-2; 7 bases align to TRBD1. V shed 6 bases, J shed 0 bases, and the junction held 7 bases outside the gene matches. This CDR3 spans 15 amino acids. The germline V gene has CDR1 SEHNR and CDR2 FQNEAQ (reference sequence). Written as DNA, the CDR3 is TGTGCCAGCAGTGAGAGACAGGGAGCTAACTATGGCTACACCTTC. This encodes CASSERQGANYGYTF.

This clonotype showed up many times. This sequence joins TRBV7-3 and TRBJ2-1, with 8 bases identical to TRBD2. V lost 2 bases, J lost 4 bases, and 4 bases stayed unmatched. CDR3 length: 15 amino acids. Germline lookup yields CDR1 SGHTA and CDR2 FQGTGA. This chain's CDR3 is CASSLPGGPYNEQFF. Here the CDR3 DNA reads TGTGCCAGCAGCTTACCGGGAGGGCCTTACAATGAGCAGTTCTTC.

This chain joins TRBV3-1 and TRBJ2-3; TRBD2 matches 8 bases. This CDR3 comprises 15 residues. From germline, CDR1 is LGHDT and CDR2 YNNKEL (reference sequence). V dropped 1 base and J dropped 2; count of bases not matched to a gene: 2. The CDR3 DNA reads TGTGCCAGCAGCCAAGGACTAGCGAACACAGATACGCAGTATTTT. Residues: CASSQGLANTDTQYF.

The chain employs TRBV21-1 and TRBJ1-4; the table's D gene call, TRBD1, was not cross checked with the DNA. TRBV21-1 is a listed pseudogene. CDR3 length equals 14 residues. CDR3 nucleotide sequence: TGTGCCAGCAGCAATGGACAGGCGAGGGAAAAACTGTTTTTT. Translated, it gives CASSNGQAREKLFF.

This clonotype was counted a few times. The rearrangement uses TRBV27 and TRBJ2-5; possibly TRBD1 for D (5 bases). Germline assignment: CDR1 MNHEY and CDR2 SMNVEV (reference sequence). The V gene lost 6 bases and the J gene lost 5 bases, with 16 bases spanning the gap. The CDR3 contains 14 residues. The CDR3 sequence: CASSPRASLETQYF. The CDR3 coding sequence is TGTGCCAGCAGCCCCAGGGCCTCTTTGGAGACCCAGTACTTC.

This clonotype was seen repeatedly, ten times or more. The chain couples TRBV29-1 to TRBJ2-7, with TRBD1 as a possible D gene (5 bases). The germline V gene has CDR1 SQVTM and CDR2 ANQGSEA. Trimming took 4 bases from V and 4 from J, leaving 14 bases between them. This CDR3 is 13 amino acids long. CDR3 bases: TGCAGCGTTGGGCAGGGTGAGAGGTACGAGCAGTACTTC. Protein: CSVGQGERYEQYF.

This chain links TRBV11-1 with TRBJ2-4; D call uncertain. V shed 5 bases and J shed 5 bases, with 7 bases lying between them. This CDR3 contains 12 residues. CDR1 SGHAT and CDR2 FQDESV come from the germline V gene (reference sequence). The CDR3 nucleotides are TGTGCCAGCAGCCGAGAGGAAAACATTCAGTACTTC. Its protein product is CASSREENIQYF.

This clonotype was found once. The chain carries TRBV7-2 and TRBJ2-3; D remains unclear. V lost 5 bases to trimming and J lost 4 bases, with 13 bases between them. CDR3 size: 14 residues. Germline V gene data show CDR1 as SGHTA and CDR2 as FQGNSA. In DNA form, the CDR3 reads TGTGCCAGCAGCCGGGCCCCGCCCTCAGATACGCAGTATTTT. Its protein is CASSRAPPSDTQYF.

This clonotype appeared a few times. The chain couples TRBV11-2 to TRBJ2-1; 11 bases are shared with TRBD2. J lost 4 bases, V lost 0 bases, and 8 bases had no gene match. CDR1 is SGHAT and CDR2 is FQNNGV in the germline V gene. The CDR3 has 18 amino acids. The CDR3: CASSLDKVAGGPYNEQFF. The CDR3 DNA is TGTGCCAGCAGCTTAGATAAGGTAGCGGGGGGGCCATACAATGAGCAGTTCTTC.

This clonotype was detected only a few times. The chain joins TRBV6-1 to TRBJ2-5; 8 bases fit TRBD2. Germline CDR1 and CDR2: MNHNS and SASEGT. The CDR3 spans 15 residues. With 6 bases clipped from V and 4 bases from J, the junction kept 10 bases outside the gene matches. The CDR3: CASSRLLAGSETQYF. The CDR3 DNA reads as TGTGCCAGCAGCCGTCTCTTAGCGGGGTCAGAGACCCAGTACTTC.

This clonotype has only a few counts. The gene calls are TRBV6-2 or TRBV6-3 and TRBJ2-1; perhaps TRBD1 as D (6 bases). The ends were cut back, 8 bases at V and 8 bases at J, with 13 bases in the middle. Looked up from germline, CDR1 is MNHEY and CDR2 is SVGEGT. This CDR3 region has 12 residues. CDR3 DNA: TGTGCCAGCGGGACAACTTGGGATGAGCAGTTCTTC. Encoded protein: CASGTTWDEQFF.

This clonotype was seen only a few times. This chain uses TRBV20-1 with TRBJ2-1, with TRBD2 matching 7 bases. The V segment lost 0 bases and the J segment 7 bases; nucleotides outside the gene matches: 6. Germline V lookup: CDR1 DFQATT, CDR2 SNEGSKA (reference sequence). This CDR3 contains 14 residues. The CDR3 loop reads CSARDLGGGNEQFF. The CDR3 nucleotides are TGCAGTGCTAGAGATCTGGGGGGGGGGAATGAGCAGTTCTTC.

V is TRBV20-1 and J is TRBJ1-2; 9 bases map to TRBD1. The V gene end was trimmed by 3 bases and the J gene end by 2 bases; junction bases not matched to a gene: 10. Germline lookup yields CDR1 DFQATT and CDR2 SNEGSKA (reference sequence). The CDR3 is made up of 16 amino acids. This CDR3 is CSASSPGTGLNYGYTF. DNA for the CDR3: TGCAGTGCTAGTAGTCCCGGGACAGGGCTGAACTATGGCTACACCTTC.

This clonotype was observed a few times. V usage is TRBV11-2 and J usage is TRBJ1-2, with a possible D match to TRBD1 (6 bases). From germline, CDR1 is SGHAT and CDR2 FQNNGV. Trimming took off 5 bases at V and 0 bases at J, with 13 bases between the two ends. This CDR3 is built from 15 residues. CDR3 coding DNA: TGTGCCAGCAGCATGGGGAGACAGGCTAACTATGGCTACACCTTC. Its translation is CASSMGRQANYGYTF.

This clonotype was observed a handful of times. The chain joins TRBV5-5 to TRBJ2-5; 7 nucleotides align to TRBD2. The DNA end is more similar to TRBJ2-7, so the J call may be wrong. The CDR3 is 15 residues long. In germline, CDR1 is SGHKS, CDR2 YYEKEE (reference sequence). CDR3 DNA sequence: TGTGCCAGCAGCCCTCGGGGGGTGGCCTTCGGCGAGCAGTACTTC. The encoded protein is CASSPRGVAFGEQYF.

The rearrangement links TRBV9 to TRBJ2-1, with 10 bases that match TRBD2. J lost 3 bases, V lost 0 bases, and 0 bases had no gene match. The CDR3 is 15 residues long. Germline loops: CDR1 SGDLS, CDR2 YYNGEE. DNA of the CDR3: TGTGCCAGCAGCGTAGCTAGCGGGGGCTACAATGAGCAGTTCTTC. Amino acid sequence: CASSVASGGYNEQFF.

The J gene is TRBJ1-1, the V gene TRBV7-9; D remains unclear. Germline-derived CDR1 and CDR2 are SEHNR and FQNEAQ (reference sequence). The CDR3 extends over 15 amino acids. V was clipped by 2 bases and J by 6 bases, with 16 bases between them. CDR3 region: CASSLIRGRTPEAFF. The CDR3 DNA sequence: TGTGCCAGCAGCTTAATCCGGGGAAGAACCCCTGAAGCTTTCTTT.

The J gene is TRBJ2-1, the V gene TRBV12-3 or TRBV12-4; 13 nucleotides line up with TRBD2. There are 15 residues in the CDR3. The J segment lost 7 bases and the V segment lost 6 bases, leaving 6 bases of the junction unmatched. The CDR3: CASSQGLAGWNEQFF. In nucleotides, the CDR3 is TGTGCCAGCAGCCAGGGACTAGCGGGATGGAATGAGCAGTTCTTC.